Presented here are 2 T cell receptor beta chains from one specimen sequenced in a study of OX40 agonist ivuxolimab in advanced cancers. Assay used: immunoSEQ multiplex PCR; TCRdb lists only in-frame clones, some missing. The table lists about 71,000 clones, roughly 94% of them singletons. Source: CD4+ or CD8+ T cells sorted from blood, taken in a trial of the OX40 agonist ivuxolimab. All receptors come from an adult with an advanced solid tumor such as melanoma, head and neck, liver or kidney cancer.

V gene TRBV27 combines with J gene TRBJ1-4; D ambiguous. The germline V and J ends were trimmed by 8 bases and 3 bases, with 10 bases remaining between them. This CDR3 region has 13 residues. Germline V CDR1 and CDR2: MNHEY, SMNVEV (reference sequence). CDR3 coding DNA: TGTGCCAGCGCCCTGTGGCCTAATGAAAAACTGTTTTTT. This gives the protein CASALWPNEKLFF.

The rearrangement links TRBV27 to TRBJ2-7; D is unclear. Per germline, CDR1 MNHEY and CDR2 SMNVEV (reference sequence). CDR3 length: 11 residues. V was pared by 6 bases and J by 2 bases, with 5 bases between. CDR3 protein: CASRNAYEQYF. CDR3 DNA: TGTGCCAGCAGAAACGCCTACGAGCAGTACTTC.